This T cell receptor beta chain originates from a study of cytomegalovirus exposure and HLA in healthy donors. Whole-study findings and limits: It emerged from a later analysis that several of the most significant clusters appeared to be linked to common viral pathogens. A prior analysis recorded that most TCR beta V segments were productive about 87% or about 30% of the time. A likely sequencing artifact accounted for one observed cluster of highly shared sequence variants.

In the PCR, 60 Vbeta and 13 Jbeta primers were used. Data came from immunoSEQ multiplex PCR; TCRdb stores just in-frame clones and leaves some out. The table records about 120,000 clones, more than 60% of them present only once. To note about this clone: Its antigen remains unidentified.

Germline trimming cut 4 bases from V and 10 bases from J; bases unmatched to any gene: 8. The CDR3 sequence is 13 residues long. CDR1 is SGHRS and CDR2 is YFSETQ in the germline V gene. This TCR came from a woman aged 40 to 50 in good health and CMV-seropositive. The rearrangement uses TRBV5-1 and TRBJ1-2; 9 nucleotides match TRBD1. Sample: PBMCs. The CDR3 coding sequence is TGCGCCAGCAGCGTTGACAGGGGGAGCCTCTACACCTTC. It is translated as CASSVDRGSLYTF.